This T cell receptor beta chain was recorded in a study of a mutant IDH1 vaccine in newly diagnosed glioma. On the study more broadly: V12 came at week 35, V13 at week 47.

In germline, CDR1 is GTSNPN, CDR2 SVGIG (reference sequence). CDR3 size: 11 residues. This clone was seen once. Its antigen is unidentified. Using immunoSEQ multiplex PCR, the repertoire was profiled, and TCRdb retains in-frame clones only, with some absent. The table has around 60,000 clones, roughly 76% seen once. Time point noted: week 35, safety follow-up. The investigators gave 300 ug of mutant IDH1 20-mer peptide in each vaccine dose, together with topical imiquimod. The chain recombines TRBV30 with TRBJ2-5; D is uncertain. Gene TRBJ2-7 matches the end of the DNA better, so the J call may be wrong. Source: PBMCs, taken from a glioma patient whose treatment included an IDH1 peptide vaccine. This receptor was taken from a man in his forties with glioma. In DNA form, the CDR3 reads TGTGCGGGCGGAGTAACCTACGAGCAGTACTTC. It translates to CAGGVTYEQYF.